These 14 T cell receptor beta chains were all obtained from the same sample, sequenced in a study of T cells in women clearing cervical HPV infection. Sequencing used immunoSEQ multiplex PCR; TCRdb keeps in-frame clones, though not all of them. With about 30,000 clones in the sample, the ten largest clones hold about 6.4%. The sequenced sample consisted of blood buffy coat. The receptor set was obtained from a woman aged 18-70 years with a cervical HPV16 infection that either progressed to CIN3+ or cleared (not recorded which).

The CDR3 loop is CSARGDETGFTDGYTF. The DNA read from the CDR3 is TGCAGTGCTAGGGGGGACGAGACAGGGTTCACGGATGGC. V and J are TRBV20-1 and TRBJ1-2; the match to TRBD1 covers 7 bases. The CDR3 is cut off 3 residues early in the read; its end comes from the germline J gene. Germline V gene lookup returns CDR1 DFQATT and CDR2 SNEGSKA (reference sequence). The CDR3 is 16 amino acids. V trimming: 3 bases; J trimming: 6 bases; junction bases outside the gene matches: 16.

A word on this clone: The read ends 3 residues before the CDR3 terminus; that terminus is restored from the germline J gene. The genes are TRBV20-1 and TRBJ1-1; no reliable D call. With 3 bases removed from V and 0 bases from J, the gap between germline ends came to 11 bases. CDR3 size: 14 residues. CDR1 and CDR2 (germline): DFQATT, SNEGSKA (reference sequence). The part of the CDR3 DNA that was read is TGCAGTGCTAGTCCCGGGTCGGTGAACACTGAA. It encodes CSASPGSVNTE. The full CDR3 sequence reads CSASPGSVNTEAFF.

Details on this clone: The read terminates 3 residues before the CDR3 end, so the remaining end is supplied by the germline J gene. The rearrangement uses TRBV6-4 and TRBJ2-1, with 8 bases fitting TRBD2. The CDR3 runs to 13 residues. Looked up from germline, CDR1 is MRHNA and CDR2 is SNTAGT. Losses at the gene ends were 5 bases for V and 6 bases for J; bases not matched to a gene: 3. The DNA read from the CDR3 is TGTGCCAGCAGTACCGGGACTAGCAATGAG. Its protein product is CASSTGTSNE. The whole CDR3 reads CASSTGTSNEQFF.

A note on this clone: Coverage ceases 3 residues before the CDR3 finishes, and the germline J gene fills in the end. V gene TRBV2 combines with J gene TRBJ2-7; 7 nucleotides agree with TRBD2. The trim removed 4 bases at V and 0 bases at J, leaving 6 bases unmatched. CDR3 length: 15 residues. Per the germline V gene, CDR1 is SNHLY and CDR2 is FYNNEI. The DNA read from the CDR3 is TGTGCCAGCAGTGTGGGGCGGGGGTTCTCCTACGAG. This translates into CASSVGRGFSYE. In full, the CDR3 reads CASSVGRGFSYEQYF.

About this clone: The read gets to within 3 residues of the CDR3 end, and the germline J gene fills in the rest. The chain employs TRBV7-9 and TRBJ1-1; 8 bases agree with TRBD1. V trimming: 1 base; J trimming: 5 bases; junction bases outside the gene matches: 3. The CDR3 contains 14 residues. The V gene's germline CDR1 is SEHNR and CDR2 FQNEAQ (reference sequence). The CDR3 DNA, read in part, is TGTGCCAGCAGCTTAGGACAGGGGTGGACTGAA. Its protein is CASSLGQGWTE. The CDR3 in full is CASSLGQGWTEAFF. Complete variable domain (other parts from reference TRBV7-9 and TRBJ1-1): DTGVSQNPRHKITKRGQNVTFRCDPISEHNRLYWYRQTLGQGPEFLTYFQNEAQLEKSRLLSDRFSAERPKGSFSTLEIQRTEQGDSAMYLCASSLGQGWTEAFFGQGTRLTVV.

Regarding this clone: The read terminates 3 residues before the CDR3 end, so the remaining end is supplied by the germline J gene. This rearrangement joins TRBV7-6 to TRBJ2-7; 7 nucleotides align to TRBD2. V shed 5 bases, J shed 5 bases, and the junction held 3 bases outside the gene matches. From germline, CDR1 is SGHVS and CDR2 FNYEAQ. This CDR3 contains 12 residues. CDR3 region: CASSLAGDEQYF. The sequenced CDR3 bases are TGTGCCAGCAGCCTCGCGGGGGACGAG.

Regarding this clone: The read comes to an end 3 residues before the CDR3 does, leaving the germline J gene to fill in the end. The rearrangement uses TRBV4-1 and TRBJ1-1, with D maybe TRBD1 (5 bases). CDR1 and CDR2 (germline): MGHRA, YSYEKL. The CDR3 runs to 13 residues. CDR3 DNA, as far as it was read: TGCGCCAGCAGCCAAGCATTGGGGCCAGTG. Translating it yields CASSQALGPV. The CDR3 in full is CASSQALGPVAFF.

On this clone: The CDR3 goes on 3 residues after the read ends, and that part is filled in from the germline J gene. This sequence joins TRBV7-6 and TRBJ2-3; 9 bases align to TRBD2. The CDR3 loop spans 16 amino acids. The J segment lost 6 bases and the V segment lost 3 bases, leaving 10 bases of the junction unmatched. Germline V gives CDR1 SGHVS, CDR2 FNYEAQ. CDR3 bases read: TGTGCCAGCAGCTTTGCCCTAGCGGGGTCAGCGGATACG. Translating gives CASSFALAGSADT. The whole CDR3 reads CASSFALAGSADTQYF.

Turning to this clone: The CDR3 end lies 3 residues beyond the end of the read and is filled in from the germline J gene. The chain uses TRBV7-2 and TRBJ1-1, with no clear D. CDR1 is SGHTA, CDR2 FQGNSA, per germline. The CDR3 totals 15 residues. Trimming pared 2 bases from V and 4 bases from J, leaving 14 bases between. The CDR3 spells CASSLNQGEGTEAFF. The CDR3 DNA, read in part, is TGTGCCAGCAGCTTAAATCAAGGAGAGGGCACTGAA. Based on the CDR3 plus reference TRBV7-2 and TRBJ1-1, the full variable domain is GAGVSQSPSNKVTEKGKDVELRCDPISGHTALYWYRQSLGQGLEFLIYFQGNSAPDKSGLPSDRFSAERTGGSVSTLTIQRTQQEDSAVYLCASSLNQGEGTEAFFGQGTRLTVV.

As for this clone: Read data end 3 residues before the CDR3 end; the end is taken from the germline J gene. The chain couples TRBV11-3 to TRBJ2-3; a possible D gene is TRBD1 (6 bases). Between the trimmed V and J ends, which lost 1 base and 4 bases, there was a span of 9 bases. The germline V gene encodes CDR1 SGHNT and CDR2 YENEEA. The CDR3 runs 14 residues. CDR3 bases read: TGTGCCAGCAGCTTAGGTGCAGGGGCAGATACG. Amino acids: CASSLGAGADT. The whole CDR3 protein is CASSLGAGADTQYF.

Details on this clone: The sequence runs out 3 residues before the end of the CDR3; the remainder is reconstructed from the germline J gene. This chain joins TRBV6-1 and TRBJ1-1; 10 nucleotides align to TRBD1. This CDR3 spans 14 amino acids. Germline loops: CDR1 MNHNS, CDR2 SASEGT. V lost 3 bases to trimming and J lost 5 bases; unmatched junction nucleotides: 3. The part of the CDR3 DNA that was read is TGTGCCAGCAGTGAGGACAGGGGGGGAACTGAA. As protein: CASSEDRGGTE. The complete CDR3 reads CASSEDRGGTEAFF.

On this clone: The CDR3 end falls 3 residues outside the read, so it is completed with the germline J gene. The gene calls are TRBV10-3 and TRBJ2-5; 7 bases match TRBD1. CDR1 is ENHRY, CDR2 SYGVKD, per germline. CDR3 length: 12 residues. The V segment lost 6 bases and the J segment 5 bases; nucleotides outside the gene matches: 3. CDR3: CAISDRVETQYF. The covered CDR3 bases are TGTGCCATCAGCGACAGGGTGGAGACC.

CDR3 DNA, as far as it was read: TGCAGTGCTCCACCGGGGACAGGACTTTACGAG. It is translated as CSAPPGTGLYE. The full CDR3 protein reads CSAPPGTGLYEQYF. The genes are TRBV20-1 and TRBJ2-7; TRBD1 agrees at 8 bases. The read ends 3 residues shy of where the CDR3 ends; the end is completed using the germline J gene. J gave up 4 bases and V 5 bases, and 10 bases lay outside the gene matches. The CDR3 is made up of 14 amino acids. The V gene's germline CDR1 is DFQATT and CDR2 SNEGSKA (reference sequence).

Concerning this clone itself: The observed sequence ends 3 residues before the CDR3 terminus, with the missing tail filled in from the germline J gene. The chain recombines TRBV20-1 with TRBJ2-3, with TRBD2 matching over 7 bases. Looked up from germline, CDR1 is DFQATT and CDR2 is SNEGSKA (reference sequence). J lost 4 bases, V lost 6 bases, and 19 bases had no gene match. CDR3 size: 17 residues. The CDR3 bases that were read are TGCAGTGCCCCCCGGGGGAGGGACCGTCATTGGGCAGATACG. As protein: CSAPRGRDRHWADT. The whole CDR3 sequence is CSAPRGRDRHWADTQYF.